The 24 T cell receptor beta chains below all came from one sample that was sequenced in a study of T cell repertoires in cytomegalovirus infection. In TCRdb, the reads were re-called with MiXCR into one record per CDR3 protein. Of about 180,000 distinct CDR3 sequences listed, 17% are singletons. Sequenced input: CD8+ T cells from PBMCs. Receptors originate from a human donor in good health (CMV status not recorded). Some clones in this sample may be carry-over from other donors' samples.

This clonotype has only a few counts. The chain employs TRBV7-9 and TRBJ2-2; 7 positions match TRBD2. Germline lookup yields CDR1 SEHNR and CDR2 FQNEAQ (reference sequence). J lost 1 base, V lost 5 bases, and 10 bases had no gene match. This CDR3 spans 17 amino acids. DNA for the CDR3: TGTGCCAGCAGCACCCCTGGGAGGGGCAAGAACACCGGGGAGCTGTTTTTT. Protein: CASSTPGRGKNTGELFF.

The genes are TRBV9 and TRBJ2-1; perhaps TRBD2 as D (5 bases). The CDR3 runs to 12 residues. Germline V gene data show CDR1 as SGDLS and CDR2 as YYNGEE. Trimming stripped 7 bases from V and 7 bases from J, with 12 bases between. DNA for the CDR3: TGTGCCAGCGGACCTCCGGGGAATGAGCAGTTCTTC. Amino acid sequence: CASGPPGNEQFF.

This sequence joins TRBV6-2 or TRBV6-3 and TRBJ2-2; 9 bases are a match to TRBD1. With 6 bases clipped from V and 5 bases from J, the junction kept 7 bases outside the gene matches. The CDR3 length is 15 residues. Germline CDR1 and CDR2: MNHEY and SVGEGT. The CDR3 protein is CASSSGTGQTGELFF. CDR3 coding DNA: TGTGCCAGCAGCTCCGGGACAGGGCAGACCGGGGAGCTGTTTTTT.

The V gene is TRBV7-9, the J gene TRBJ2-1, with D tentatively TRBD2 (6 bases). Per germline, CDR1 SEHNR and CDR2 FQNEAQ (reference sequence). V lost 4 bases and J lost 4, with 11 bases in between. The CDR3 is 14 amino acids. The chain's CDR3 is CASSSPLAYNEQFF. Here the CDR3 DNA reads TGTGCCAGCAGCTCCCCTCTAGCGTACAATGAGCAGTTCTTC. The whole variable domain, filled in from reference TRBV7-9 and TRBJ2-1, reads DTGVSQNPRHKITKRGQNVTFRCDPISEHNRLYWYRQTLGQGPEFLTYFQNEAQLEKSRLLSDRFSAERPKGSFSTLEIQRTEQGDSAMYLCASSSPLAYNEQFFGPGTRLTVL.

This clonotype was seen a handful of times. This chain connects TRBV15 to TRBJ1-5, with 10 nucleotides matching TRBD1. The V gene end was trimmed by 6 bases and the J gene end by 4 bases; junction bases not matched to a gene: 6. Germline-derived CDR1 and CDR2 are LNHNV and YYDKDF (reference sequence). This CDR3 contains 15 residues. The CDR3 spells CATSLRTGGNQPQHF. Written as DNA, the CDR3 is TGTGCCACCAGTTTAAGGACAGGGGGGAATCAGCCCCAGCATTTT.

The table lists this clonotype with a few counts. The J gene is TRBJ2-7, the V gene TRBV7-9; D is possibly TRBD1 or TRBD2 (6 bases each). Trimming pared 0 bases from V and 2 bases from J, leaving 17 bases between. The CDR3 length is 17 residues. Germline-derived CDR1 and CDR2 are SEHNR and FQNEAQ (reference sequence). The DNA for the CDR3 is TGTGCCAGCAGCTTAGCGGTTCCGGGGGCATCCGCCTACGAGCAGTACTTC. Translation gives CASSLAVPGASAYEQYF.

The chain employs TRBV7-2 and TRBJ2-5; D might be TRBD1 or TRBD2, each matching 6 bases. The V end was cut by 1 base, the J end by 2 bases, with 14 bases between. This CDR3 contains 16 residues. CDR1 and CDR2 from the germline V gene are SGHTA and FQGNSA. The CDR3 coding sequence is TGTGCCAGCAGCTTAGGGTGGGGGGCAAATCAAGAGACCCAGTACTTC. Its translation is CASSLGWGANQETQYF.

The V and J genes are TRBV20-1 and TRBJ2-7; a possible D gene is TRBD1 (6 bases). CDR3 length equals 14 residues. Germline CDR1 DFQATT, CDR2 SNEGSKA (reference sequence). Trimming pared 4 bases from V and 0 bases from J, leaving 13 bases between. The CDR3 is CSATNRAPSYEQYF. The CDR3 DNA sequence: TGCAGTGCTACTAACAGGGCCCCCTCCTACGAGCAGTACTTC.

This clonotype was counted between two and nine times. CDR3 residues: CAISESGRTEAFF. CDR3 nucleotide sequence: TGTGCCATCAGTGAGTCGGGTAGGACTGAAGCTTTCTTT. The rearrangement links TRBV10-3 to TRBJ1-1; D is ambiguous. The CDR3 is made up of 13 amino acids. The germline gives CDR1 ENHRY, CDR2 SYGVKD. Trimming shortened V by 0 bases and J by 5 bases, and 7 bases separated the two germline ends.

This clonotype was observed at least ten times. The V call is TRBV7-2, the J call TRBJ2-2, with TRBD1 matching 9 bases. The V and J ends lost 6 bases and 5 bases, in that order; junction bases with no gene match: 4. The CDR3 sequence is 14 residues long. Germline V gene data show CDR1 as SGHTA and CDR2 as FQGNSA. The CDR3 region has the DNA TGTGCCAGCAGGAGGGGACAGGGTACCGGGGAGCTGTTTTTT. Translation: CASRRGQGTGELFF.

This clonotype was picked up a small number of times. The CDR3 bases are TGTGCCACTGTGGGGGAGACCCAGTACTTC. Translated: CATVGETQYF. The V gene is TRBV2, the J gene TRBJ2-5; no reliable D call. The CDR3 is 10 residues long. Trimming removed 10 bases at V and 5 bases at J, with 8 bases between. Per germline, CDR1 SNHLY and CDR2 FYNNEI.

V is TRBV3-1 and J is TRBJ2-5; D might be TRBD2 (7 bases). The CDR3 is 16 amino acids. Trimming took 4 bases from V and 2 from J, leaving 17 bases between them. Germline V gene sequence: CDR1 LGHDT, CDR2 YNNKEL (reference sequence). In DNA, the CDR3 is TGTGCCAGCAGCCCCACCGGGGGGCCGGGGCAAGAGACCCAGTACTTC. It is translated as CASSPTGGPGQETQYF.

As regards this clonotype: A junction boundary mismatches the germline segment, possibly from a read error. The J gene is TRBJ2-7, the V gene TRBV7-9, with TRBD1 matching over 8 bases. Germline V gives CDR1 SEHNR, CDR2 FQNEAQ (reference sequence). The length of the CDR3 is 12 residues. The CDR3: CASSFTPGQDAF. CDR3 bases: TGTGCCAGCAGCTTCACTCCGGGACAGGACGCCTTC.

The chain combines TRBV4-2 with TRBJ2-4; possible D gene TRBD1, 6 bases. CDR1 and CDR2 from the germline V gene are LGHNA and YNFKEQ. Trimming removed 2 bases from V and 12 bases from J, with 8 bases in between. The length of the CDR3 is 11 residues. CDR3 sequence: CASSQQGYQYF. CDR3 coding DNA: TGTGCCAGCAGCCAACAGGGGTATCAGTACTTC.

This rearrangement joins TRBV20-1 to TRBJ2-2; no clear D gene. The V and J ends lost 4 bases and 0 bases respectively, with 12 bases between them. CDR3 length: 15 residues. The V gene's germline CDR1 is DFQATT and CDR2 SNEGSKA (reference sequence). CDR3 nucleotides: TGCAGTGCTAACTTGGCGGCTGCGAACACCGGGGAGCTGTTTTTT. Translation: CSANLAAANTGELFF.

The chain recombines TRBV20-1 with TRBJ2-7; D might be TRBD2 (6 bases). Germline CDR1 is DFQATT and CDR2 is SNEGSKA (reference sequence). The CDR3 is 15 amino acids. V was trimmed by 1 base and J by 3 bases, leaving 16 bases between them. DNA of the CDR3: TGCAGTGCTAGAGTGTGGTCGGGGGACCGCTACGAGCAGTACTTC. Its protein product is CSARVWSGDRYEQYF.

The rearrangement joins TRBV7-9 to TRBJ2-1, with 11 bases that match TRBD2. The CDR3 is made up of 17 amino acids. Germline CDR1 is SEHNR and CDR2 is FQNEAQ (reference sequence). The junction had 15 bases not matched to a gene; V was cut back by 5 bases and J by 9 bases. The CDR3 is CASSPYPGLAEGGEQFF. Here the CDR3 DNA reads TGTGCCAGCAGCCCGTACCCGGGACTAGCGGAAGGGGGTGAGCAGTTCTTC.

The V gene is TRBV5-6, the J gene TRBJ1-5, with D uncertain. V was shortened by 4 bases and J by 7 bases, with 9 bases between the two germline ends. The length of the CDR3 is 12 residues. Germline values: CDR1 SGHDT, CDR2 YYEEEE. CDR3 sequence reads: CASSAGSQPQHF. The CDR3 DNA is TGTGCCAGCAGCGCGGGGTCGCAGCCCCAGCATTTT.

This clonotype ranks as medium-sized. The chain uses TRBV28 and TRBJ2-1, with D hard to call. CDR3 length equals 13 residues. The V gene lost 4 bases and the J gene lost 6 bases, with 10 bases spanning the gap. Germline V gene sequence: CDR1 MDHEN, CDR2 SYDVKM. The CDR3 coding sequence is TGTGCCAGCAGTTCGCTCCTCGGCAATGAGCAGTTCTTC. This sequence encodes CASSSLLGNEQFF.

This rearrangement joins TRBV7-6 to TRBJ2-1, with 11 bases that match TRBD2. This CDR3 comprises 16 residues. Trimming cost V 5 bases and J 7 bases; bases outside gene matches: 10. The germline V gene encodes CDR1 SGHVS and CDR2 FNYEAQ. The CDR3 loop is CASSIQASGGLNEQFF. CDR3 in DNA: TGTGCCAGCAGCATCCAGGCTAGCGGGGGGTTAAATGAGCAGTTCTTC.

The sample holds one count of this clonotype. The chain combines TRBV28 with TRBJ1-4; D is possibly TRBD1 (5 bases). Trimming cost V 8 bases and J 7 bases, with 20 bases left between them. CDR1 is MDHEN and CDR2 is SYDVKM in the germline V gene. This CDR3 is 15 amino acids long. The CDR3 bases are TGTGCCAGCGTCCGTCCAGGGAGGGTTGGTGAAAAACTGTTTTTT. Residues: CASVRPGRVGEKLFF.

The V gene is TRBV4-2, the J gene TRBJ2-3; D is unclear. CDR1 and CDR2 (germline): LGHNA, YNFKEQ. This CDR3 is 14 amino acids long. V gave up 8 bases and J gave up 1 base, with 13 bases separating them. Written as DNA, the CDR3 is TGTGCCAGCCGCCCCCAGGACCGCACAGATACGCAGTATTTT. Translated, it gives CASRPQDRTDTQYF.

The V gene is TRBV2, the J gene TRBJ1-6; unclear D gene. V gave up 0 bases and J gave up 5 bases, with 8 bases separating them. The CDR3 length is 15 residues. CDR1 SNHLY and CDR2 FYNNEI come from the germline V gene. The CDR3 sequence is CASSEARRNNSPLHF. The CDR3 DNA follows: TGTGCCAGCAGTGAAGCTCGGCGGAATAATTCACCCCTCCACTTT.

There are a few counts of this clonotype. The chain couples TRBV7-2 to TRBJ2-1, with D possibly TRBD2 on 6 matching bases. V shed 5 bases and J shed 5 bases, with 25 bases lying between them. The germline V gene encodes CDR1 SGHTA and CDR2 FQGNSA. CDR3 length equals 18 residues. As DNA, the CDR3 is TGTGCCAGCAGCCGCATAGAACCGGGGGACGCGTTTAACAATGAGCAGTTCTTC. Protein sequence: CASSRIEPGDAFNNEQFF.